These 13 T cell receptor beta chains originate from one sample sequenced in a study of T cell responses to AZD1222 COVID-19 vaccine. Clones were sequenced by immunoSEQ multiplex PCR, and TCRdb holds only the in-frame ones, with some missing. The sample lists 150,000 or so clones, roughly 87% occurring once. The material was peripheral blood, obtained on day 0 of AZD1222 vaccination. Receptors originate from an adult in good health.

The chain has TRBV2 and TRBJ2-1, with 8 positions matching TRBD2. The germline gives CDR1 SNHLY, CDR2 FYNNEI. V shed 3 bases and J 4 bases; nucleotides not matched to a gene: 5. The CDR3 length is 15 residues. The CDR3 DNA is TGTGCCAGCAGTGACAGCGGGGGATCTTACAATGAGCAGTTCTTC. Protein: CASSDSGGSYNEQFF.

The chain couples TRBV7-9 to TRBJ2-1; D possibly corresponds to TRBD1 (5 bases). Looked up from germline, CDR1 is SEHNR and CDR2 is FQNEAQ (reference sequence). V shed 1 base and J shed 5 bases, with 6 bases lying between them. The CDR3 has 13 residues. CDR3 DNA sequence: TGTGCCAGCAGCTTAGGACAGAACAATGAGCAGTTCTTC. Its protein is CASSLGQNNEQFF.

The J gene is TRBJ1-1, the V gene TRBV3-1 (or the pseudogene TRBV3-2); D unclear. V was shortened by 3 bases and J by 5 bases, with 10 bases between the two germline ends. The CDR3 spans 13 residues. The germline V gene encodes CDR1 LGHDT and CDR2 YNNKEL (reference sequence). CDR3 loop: CASSQEFGTEAFF. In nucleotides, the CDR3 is TGTGCCAGCAGCCAGGAGTTTGGGACTGAAGCTTTCTTT.

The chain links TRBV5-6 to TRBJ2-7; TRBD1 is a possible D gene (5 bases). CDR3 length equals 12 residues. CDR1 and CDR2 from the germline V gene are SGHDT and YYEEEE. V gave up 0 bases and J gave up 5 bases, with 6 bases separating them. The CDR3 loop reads CASSLGGHEQYF. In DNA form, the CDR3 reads TGTGCCAGCAGCTTGGGGGGCCACGAGCAGTACTTC. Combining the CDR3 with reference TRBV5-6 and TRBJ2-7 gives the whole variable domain DAGVTQSPTHLIKTRGQQVTLRCSPKSGHDTVSWYQQALGQGPQFIFQYYEEEERQRGNFPDRFSGHQFPNYSSELNVNALLLGDSALYLCASSLGGHEQYFGPGTRLTVT.

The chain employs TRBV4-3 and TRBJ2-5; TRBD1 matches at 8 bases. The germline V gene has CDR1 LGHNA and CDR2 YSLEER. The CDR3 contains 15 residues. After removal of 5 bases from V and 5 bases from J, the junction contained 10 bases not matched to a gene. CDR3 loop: CASSLRTGWEETQYF. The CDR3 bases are TGCGCCAGCAGCTTAAGGACAGGGTGGGAGGAGACCCAGTACTTC.

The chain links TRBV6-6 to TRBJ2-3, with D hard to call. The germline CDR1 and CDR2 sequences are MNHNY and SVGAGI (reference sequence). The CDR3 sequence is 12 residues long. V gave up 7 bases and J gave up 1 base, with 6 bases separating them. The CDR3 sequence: CASKVGTDTQYF. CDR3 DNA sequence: TGTGCCAGCAAGGTCGGCACAGATACGCAGTATTTT.

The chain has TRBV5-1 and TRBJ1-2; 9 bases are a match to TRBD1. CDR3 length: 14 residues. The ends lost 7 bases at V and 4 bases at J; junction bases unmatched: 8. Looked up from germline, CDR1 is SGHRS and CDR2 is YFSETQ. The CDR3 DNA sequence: TGCGCCAGCGGAGACAGGGGGGGCCCCTATGGCTACACCTTC. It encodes CASGDRGGPYGYTF.

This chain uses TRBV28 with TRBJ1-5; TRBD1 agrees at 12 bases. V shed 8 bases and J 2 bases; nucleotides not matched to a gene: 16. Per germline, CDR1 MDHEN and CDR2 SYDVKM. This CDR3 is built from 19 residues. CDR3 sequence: CASRYEGTGGRRGNQPQHF. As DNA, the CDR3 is TGTGCCAGCCGATATGAAGGGACAGGGGGCCGTCGAGGCAATCAGCCCCAGCATTTT.

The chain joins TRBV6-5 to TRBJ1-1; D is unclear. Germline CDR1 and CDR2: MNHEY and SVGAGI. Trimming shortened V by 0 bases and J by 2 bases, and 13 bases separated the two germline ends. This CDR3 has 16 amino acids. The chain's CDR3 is CASSYSAPPGNTEAFF. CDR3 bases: TGTGCCAGCAGTTACTCGGCTCCTCCGGGTAACACTGAAGCTTTCTTT.

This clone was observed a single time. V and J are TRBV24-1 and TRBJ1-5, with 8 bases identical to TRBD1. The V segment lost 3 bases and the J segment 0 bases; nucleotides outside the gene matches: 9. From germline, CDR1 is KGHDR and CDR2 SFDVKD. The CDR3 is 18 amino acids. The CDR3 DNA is TGTGCCACCAGTGATCCCGGGACAGGAGTGAATAGCAATCAGCCCCAGCATTTT. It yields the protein CATSDPGTGVNSNQPQHF.

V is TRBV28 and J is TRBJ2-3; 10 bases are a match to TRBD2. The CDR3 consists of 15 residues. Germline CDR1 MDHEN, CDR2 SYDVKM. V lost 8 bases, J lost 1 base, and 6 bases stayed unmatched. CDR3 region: CASHSLAGRTDTQYF. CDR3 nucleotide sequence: TGTGCCAGCCATTCACTAGCGGGGCGCACAGATACGCAGTATTTT.

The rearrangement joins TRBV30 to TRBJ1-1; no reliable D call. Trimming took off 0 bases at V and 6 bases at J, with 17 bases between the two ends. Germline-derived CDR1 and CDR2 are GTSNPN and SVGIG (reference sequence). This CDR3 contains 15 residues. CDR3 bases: TGTGCCTGGAGTGTGCCCGGGGTTACCGGGCCTGAAGCTTTCTTT. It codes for CAWSVPGVTGPEAFF.

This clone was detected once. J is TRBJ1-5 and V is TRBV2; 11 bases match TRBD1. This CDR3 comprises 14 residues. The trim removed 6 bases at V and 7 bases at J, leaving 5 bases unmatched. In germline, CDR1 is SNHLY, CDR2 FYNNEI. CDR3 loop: CASSGTGGKQPQHF. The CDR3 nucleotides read TGTGCCAGCAGCGGGACAGGGGGAAAACAGCCCCAGCATTTT.